One and the same sample provided the 28 T cell receptor beta chains below, sequenced in a study of post-analysis software for immune sequencing data (dated by TCRdb to between 2015 and 2017). On the study overall, not on this receptor specifically: Patients showed significantly higher frequencies than controls for several TRBV segments, among them TRBV5-6, TRBV5-1 and TRBV20-1.

No antigen has been assigned to these receptors. Library method: PCR. TCRdb lists the instrument as Illumina HiSeq 2500. To reduce PCR and sequencing biases, unique molecular identifiers were incorporated into the TCR beta cDNA libraries. The public reads were reanalyzed by TCRdb: fastp trimming at Q25, MiXCR alignment, in-frame beta chains only. Duplicate CDR3 protein sequences are folded into a single record with the most common DNA and genes. This sample has roughly 600,000 distinct CDR3 sequences in its table, and about 40% of those were observed once. 1.7% of the sample rests with the top ten. What was sequenced was blood. All receptors derive from a girl under 18 with multiple sclerosis.

The chain recombines TRBV12-3 or TRBV12-4 with TRBJ2-3; D might be TRBD1 (5 bases). CDR3 length: 13 amino acids. Trimming removed 2 bases at V and 5 bases at J, with 8 bases between. The CDR3 sequence: CASSLQGQDTQYF. CDR3 bases: TGTGCCAGCAGTTTACAGGGTCAAGATACGCAGTATTTT.

This clonotype was picked up many times. The chain uses TRBV6-4 and TRBJ2-1; D unresolved. Germline values: CDR1 MRHNA, CDR2 SNTAGT. The CDR3 loop spans 13 amino acids. V was cut by 4 bases and J by 0 bases, with 4 bases left in between. The CDR3, as DNA: TGTGCCAGCAGTGCTAGCTCCTACAATGAGCAGTTCTTC. Amino acids: CASSASSYNEQFF.

This clonotype was seen more than once but under ten times. J is TRBJ2-7 and V is TRBV5-1, with 8 positions matching TRBD2. V trimming: 6 bases; J trimming: 1 base; junction bases outside the gene matches: 9. Germline CDR1 reads SGHRS; CDR2 reads YFSETQ. The CDR3 has 15 amino acids. The CDR3: CASTTTGGASYEQYF. The CDR3 coding sequence is TGCGCCAGCACCACGACGGGGGGGGCATCCTACGAGCAGTACTTC.

This chain joins TRBV7-9 and TRBJ1-1; no clear D gene. Germline values: CDR1 SEHNR, CDR2 FQNEAQ (reference sequence). CDR3 length: 12 residues. This CDR3 is CAVGGMNTEAFF. CDR3 coding DNA: TGTGCTGTCGGAGGGATGAACACTGAAGCTTTCTTT.

The CDR3: CASSERGLQETQYF. Here the CDR3 DNA reads TGTGCCAGCAGTGAACGGGGGCTACAAGAGACCCAGTACTTC. V usage is TRBV12-3 or TRBV12-4 and J usage is TRBJ2-5; the D gene could be TRBD1 or TRBD2 (6 bases each). The CDR3 extends over 14 amino acids. V lost 5 bases, J lost 2 bases, and 12 bases lay in between.

The chain links TRBV29-1 to TRBJ2-1; 7 nucleotides align to TRBD1. The CDR3 length is 13 residues. J was trimmed by 8 bases and V by 7 bases; bases with no gene match: 11. CDR1 SQVTM and CDR2 ANQGSEA come from the germline V gene. The CDR3 spells CSGVTGQNHEQFF. The CDR3 DNA is TGCAGCGGGGTCACGGGACAGAATCATGAGCAGTTCTTC.

Turning to this clonotype: A clone one base away is much larger, so this may be a read error. J is TRBJ2-3 and V is TRBV29-1; 7 nucleotides align to TRBD1. V shed 7 bases, J shed 0 bases, and the junction held 7 bases outside the gene matches. Germline loops: CDR1 SQVTM, CDR2 ANQGSEA. The CDR3 is 14 residues long. As DNA, the CDR3 is TGCAGCGCTGACGACAGGGACAGCACAGATACGCAGTATTTT. The encoded protein is CSADDRDSTDTQYF.

This clonotype has just a few counts. The chain employs TRBV4-1 and TRBJ1-2; D gene ambiguous. Looked up from germline, CDR1 is MGHRA and CDR2 is YSYEKL. V gave up 3 bases and J gave up 0 bases, with 11 bases separating them. CDR3 length: 15 amino acids. DNA of the CDR3: TGCGCCAGCAGCCACCCATTCCGGGCTAACTATGGCTACACCTTC. This encodes CASSHPFRANYGYTF.

This chain joins TRBV5-1 and TRBJ1-1; TRBD1 matches at 10 bases. Germline assignment: CDR1 SGHRS and CDR2 YFSETQ. The CDR3 totals 14 residues. Trimming cost V 1 base and J 5 bases; bases outside gene matches: 2. The DNA of the CDR3 is TGCGCCAGCAGCTTGTCGGACAGGGGGACTGAAGCTTTCTTT. Its translation: CASSLSDRGTEAFF.

V is TRBV12-3 or TRBV12-4 and J is TRBJ1-6, with D possibly being TRBD1 (6 bases). The V and J ends lost 8 bases and 0 bases respectively, with 17 bases between them. This CDR3 has 17 amino acids. CDR3 in amino acids: CASFGGPSSSYNSPLHF. In DNA form, the CDR3 reads TGTGCCAGCTTTGGGGGGCCGTCAAGCTCCTATAATTCACCCCTCCACTTT.

The chain recombines TRBV29-1 with TRBJ2-1; TRBD2 agrees at 10 bases. In germline, CDR1 is SQVTM, CDR2 ANQGSEA. The CDR3 runs to 15 residues. Losses at the gene ends were 3 bases for V and 4 bases for J; bases not matched to a gene: 6. CDR3 region: CSVDSGTSAYNEQFF. DNA for the CDR3: TGCAGCGTTGATTCCGGGACTAGCGCATACAATGAGCAGTTCTTC.

This clonotype turned up a few times. The chain joins TRBV20-1 to TRBJ1-2; D remains unclear. The CDR3 contains 12 residues. Trimming pared 1 base from V and 7 bases from J, leaving 10 bases between. Per the germline V gene, CDR1 is DFQATT and CDR2 is SNEGSKA (reference sequence). The CDR3 loop reads CSARGSAGGYTF. Here the CDR3 DNA reads TGCAGTGCTAGAGGATCGGCGGGTGGCTACACCTTC.

Regarding this clonotype: This may be a read error: a much more frequent sequence differs by one nucleotide. This chain uses TRBV29-1 with TRBJ2-5; 7 nucleotides match TRBD1. The CDR3 runs 16 residues. The germline CDR1 and CDR2 sequences are SQVTM and ANQGSEA. Unmatched junction bases numbered 22, after V lost 6 bases and J lost 9 bases. The CDR3 nucleotides read TGCAGCGTCGGACCCTCGGGACGAGGGGGCTACGAGGCCCAGTACTTC. As protein: CSVGPSGRGGYEAQYF.

The chain carries TRBV7-3 and TRBJ1-6, with D possibly matching TRBD1 (5 bases). Germline V CDR1 and CDR2: SGHTA, FQGTGA. The V gene lost 0 bases and the J gene lost 8 bases, with 8 bases spanning the gap. The CDR3 totals 14 residues. The CDR3 region is CASSLTGVDSPLHF. Written as DNA, the CDR3 is TGTGCCAGCAGCTTAACAGGGGTGGATTCACCCCTCCACTTT. The whole variable domain, remainder taken from reference TRBV7-3 and TRBJ1-6, is GAGVSQTPSNKVTEKGKYVELRCDPISGHTALYWYRQSLGQGPEFLIYFQGTGAADDSGLPNDRFFAVRPEGSVSTLKIQRTERGDSAVYLCASSLTGVDSPLHFGNGTRLTVT.

In its sample, this clonotype was seen a few times. This chain uses TRBV12-5 with TRBJ2-7; D call uncertain. The CDR3 is made up of 11 amino acids. Germline CDR1 reads LGHNT; CDR2 reads FRNRAP. The germline V and J ends were trimmed by 5 bases and 3 bases, with 5 bases remaining between them. CDR3 region: CASGPYYEQYF. The CDR3 coding sequence is TGTGCTAGTGGTCCCTACTACGAGCAGTACTTC.

The chain joins TRBV10-3 to TRBJ1-2, with D uncertain. The length of the CDR3 is 11 residues. Trimming pared 6 bases from V and 2 bases from J, leaving 4 bases between. The germline gives CDR1 ENHRY, CDR2 SYGVKD. CDR3 in amino acids: CAISLNYGYTF. CDR3 bases: TGTGCCATCAGCCTGAACTATGGCTACACCTTC.

This clonotype has more than one count but fewer than ten. The chain couples TRBV20-1 to TRBJ2-7, with a weak D call TRBD1 (6 bases). Germline values: CDR1 DFQATT, CDR2 SNEGSKA (reference sequence). The CDR3 runs 15 residues. Trimming left V 6 bases short and J 1 base short, with 19 bases between. The chain's CDR3 is CSAHHDRRSSYEQYF. The CDR3 nucleotides read TGCAGTGCACACCACGACAGGCGATCTTCCTACGAGCAGTACTTC.

The table lists this clonotype with a count of one. This may stem from a read error, because a much larger clone lies one nucleotide away. The genes are TRBV7-8 and TRBJ2-1; D remains ambiguous. Trimming took 5 bases from V and 12 from J, leaving 11 bases between them. Germline lookup yields CDR1 SGHVS and CDR2 FQNEAQ. The CDR3 loop spans 11 amino acids. DNA for the CDR3: TGTGCCAGCAGCCCTCCGGAAGGGCAGTTCTTC. The encoded protein is CASSPPEGQFF.

This clonotype was seen a handful of times. J is TRBJ1-5 and V is TRBV5-1, with D hard to call. In germline, CDR1 is SGHRS, CDR2 YFSETQ. CDR3 length: 15 amino acids. V gave up 0 bases and J gave up 1 base, with 8 bases separating them. This CDR3 is CASSLDDGSNQPQHF. CDR3 in DNA: TGCGCCAGCAGCTTGGACGACGGCAGCAATCAGCCCCAGCATTTT.

As to this clonotype: This may stem from a read error, because a much larger clone lies one nucleotide away. The V and J genes are TRBV25-1 and TRBJ1-2, with TRBD1 as a possible D gene (6 bases). Per germline, CDR1 MGHDK and CDR2 SYGVNS. The CDR3 is 17 residues long. Trimming removed 0 bases from V and 6 bases from J, with 20 bases in between. CDR3 sequence reads: CASSEYGGGADGNGYTF. CDR3 coding DNA: TGTGCCAGCAGTGAATATGGGGGGGGGGCTGACGGGAATGGCTACACCTTC.

There are a few counts of this clonotype. The chain joins TRBV12-3 or TRBV12-4 to TRBJ2-7; tentatively, D is TRBD2 (6 bases). Between the trimmed V and J ends, which lost 6 bases and 3 bases, there was a span of 15 bases. The CDR3 sequence is 14 residues long. CDR3 nucleotide sequence: TGTGCCAGCAGCAGGGCGGGGCTGAACTACGAGCAGTACTTC. Translation: CASSRAGLNYEQYF.

This sequence joins TRBV6-2 or TRBV6-3 and TRBJ1-1; a possible D gene is TRBD1 (6 bases). The CDR3 covers 18 residues. CDR1 is MNHEY, CDR2 SVGEGT, per germline. Deletions cut 0 bases from V and 0 bases from J, with 17 bases between. This CDR3 is CASSYSMDSPHMNTEAFF. CDR3 nucleotide sequence: TGTGCCAGCAGTTACTCGATGGACAGCCCCCACATGAACACTGAAGCTTTCTTT.

The rearrangement joins TRBV29-1 to TRBJ2-7; 9 bases agree with TRBD1. Germline-derived CDR1 and CDR2 are SQVTM and ANQGSEA. The CDR3 spans 14 residues. V lost 0 bases, J lost 4 bases, and 4 bases stayed unmatched. The CDR3 is CSVEEDRGGYEQYF. The CDR3 DNA follows: TGCAGCGTTGAAGAGGACAGGGGCGGGTACGAGCAGTACTTC.

On this clonotype itself: Mismatch with germline at one junction end may stem from a read error. This chain connects TRBV29-1 to TRBJ2-7; D is ambiguous. Germline values: CDR1 SQVTM, CDR2 ANQGSEA. CDR3 length equals 13 residues. CDR3 sequence reads: CSVGATSSYGQYF. The DNA for the CDR3 is TGCAGCGTTGGAGCAACGAGCTCCTACGGGCAGTACTTC.

This clonotype was detected only a few times. The chain links TRBV7-3 to TRBJ2-5; D not resolved. From germline, CDR1 is SGHTA and CDR2 FQGTGA. Trimming shortened V by 5 bases and J by 4 bases, and 11 bases separated the two germline ends. The CDR3 totals 13 residues. CDR3 loop: CASSPLPGETQYF. The CDR3 nucleotides read TGTGCCAGCAGCCCCTTACCAGGAGAGACCCAGTACTTC.

The chain joins TRBV6-5 to TRBJ2-3, with 8 bases identical to TRBD2. Trimming cost V 0 bases and J 4 bases; bases outside gene matches: 9. The V gene's germline CDR1 is MNHEY and CDR2 SVGAGI. CDR3 length equals 17 residues. The CDR3 DNA is TGTGCCAGCAGTTACTCTAGCGGGGTACTTGTTCCAGATACGCAGTATTTT. Translated, it gives CASSYSSGVLVPDTQYF.

The rearrangement uses TRBV27 and TRBJ2-7, with 7 bases aligning to TRBD2. The CDR3 loop spans 13 amino acids. The V gene's germline CDR1 is MNHEY and CDR2 SMNVEV (reference sequence). Trimming removed 10 bases from V and 2 bases from J; junction bases left unmatched: 8. The CDR3 sequence is CAISRGGTYEQYF. The CDR3 DNA reads TGTGCCATCTCCCGGGGAGGGACCTACGAGCAGTACTTC.

The rearrangement links TRBV7-3 to TRBJ2-1, with 12 bases aligning to TRBD2. Trimming at V came to 5 bases and at J to 8 bases, leaving 7 bases not matched to a gene. The CDR3 runs 15 residues. Germline CDR1 is SGHTA and CDR2 is FQGTGA. The CDR3 sequence: CASSLAGGLIDEQFF. The CDR3 DNA sequence: TGTGCCAGCAGCCTAGCGGGGGGGTTAATCGATGAGCAGTTCTTC.